This passage covers 7 T cell receptor beta chains from one sample sequenced in a study of spatial heterogeneity in lung cancer. TCRdb fed the 5' RACE reads into MiXCR, producing one record per CDR3 protein. The table lists 2,500 to 3,500 distinct CDR3 sequences, 25% to 30% of them singletons. The time point: sample taken at primary tumor resection. Whole RNA from tumor, nontumor lung or frozen PBMC was sequenced unsorted. Specimen: PBMCs, collected at surgery. These TCRs come from a female donor with early-stage non-small cell lung cancer.

Points on this clonotype: This beta chain is a stray sequence in a library constructed for alpha chains; its clone size is not meaningful. The chain is built from TRBV24-1 and TRBJ2-1, with D perhaps matching TRBD1 (6 bases). Trimming left V 5 bases short and J 1 base short, with 11 bases between. The germline V gene has CDR1 KGHDR and CDR2 SFDVKD. The CDR3 has 15 residues. CDR3 in DNA: TGTGCCACCAGTGGTGTTCAGGGGTCCTACAATGAGCAGTTCTTC. Its translation: CATSGVQGSYNEQFF.

This clonotype turned up a few times. The library was built for alpha chains, so this beta chain is an off-target read and its size means little. The V gene is TRBV5-1, the J gene TRBJ2-7; 10 bases fit TRBD2. Germline V gives CDR1 SGHRS, CDR2 YFSETQ. V shed 6 bases and J 5 bases; nucleotides not matched to a gene: 8. The CDR3 consists of 14 residues. In DNA form, the CDR3 reads TGCGCCAGCAACCGAGCGGGAGGGTATGACGAGCAGTACTTC. Protein: CASNRAGGYDEQYF.

Worth noting for this clonotype: Since the library was made to target alpha chains, this beta chain is a stray read and its abundance is not meaningful. The chain combines TRBV9 with TRBJ2-2, with D hard to call. The CDR3 contains 13 residues. Germline-derived CDR1 and CDR2 are SGDLS and YYNGEE. V was cut by 2 bases and J by 7 bases, with 9 bases left in between. CDR3 in amino acids: CASSVGIVGELFF. CDR3 DNA: TGTGCCAGCAGCGTGGGGATTGTCGGGGAGCTGTTTTTT.

Remarks on this clonotype: Little can be read into the size of this beta chain, an off-target read in a library designed for alpha chains. The genes are TRBV24-1 and TRBJ1-1; D unresolved. The germline V and J ends were trimmed by 9 bases and 3 bases, with 16 bases remaining between them. Germline CDR1 and CDR2: KGHDR and SFDVKD. This CDR3 has 14 amino acids. The CDR3 region has the DNA TGTGCCACCCGTGGCGGTAATCTGGACACTGAAGCTTTCTTT. Protein: CATRGGNLDTEAFF.

With respect to this clonotype: With the library built for alpha chains, this beta chain is off target and its frequency is not meaningful. The chain recombines TRBV2 with TRBJ2-3; 12 bases are shared with TRBD1. This CDR3 spans 15 amino acids. Germline V gene sequence: CDR1 SNHLY, CDR2 FYNNEI. V shed 11 bases and J 5 bases; nucleotides not matched to a gene: 11. Written as DNA, the CDR3 is TGTGCCTCCACCTCCGGGACAGGGGGCAGAGATACGCAGTATTTT. It is translated as CASTSGTGGRDTQYF. Together with reference TRBV2 and TRBJ2-3, the CDR3 gives the full variable domain: EPEVTQTPSHQVTQMGQEVILRCVPISNHLYFYWYRQILGQKVEFLVSFYNNEISEKSEIFDDQFSVERPDGSNFTLKIRSTKLEDSAMYFCASTSGTGGRDTQYFGPGTRLTVL.

Notes on this clonotype: This beta chain is an off-target read within a library intended for alpha chains, so its frequency means little. The chain links TRBV24-1 to TRBJ2-1, with D maybe TRBD2 (6 bases). This CDR3 is 14 amino acids long. Germline CDR1 KGHDR, CDR2 SFDVKD. V was clipped by 9 bases and J by 7 bases, with 18 bases between them. The CDR3 nucleotides are TGTGCCACCGCCTGTACCCTACTAGCAAATGAGCAGTTCTTC. Translated: CATACTLLANEQFF.

This clonotype is medium-sized (0.01 to 0.1%) within its sample. Since the library was made to target alpha chains, this beta chain is a stray read and its abundance is not meaningful. The rearrangement links TRBV29-1 to TRBJ2-7; TRBD2 is a possible D gene (5 bases). Germline CDR1 SQVTM, CDR2 ANQGSEA. Trimming removed 6 bases at V and 3 bases at J, with 12 bases between. The CDR3 runs to 12 residues. As DNA, the CDR3 is TGCAGCGTATCGGACTGGAGCTACGAGCAGTACTTC. Translating gives CSVSDWSYEQYF.